This entry concerns a single T cell receptor (beta chain). This sample was taken from a study of blood T cell repertoires in COVID-19. Study-wide context: The samples span acute and convalescent COVID-19 from the United States, Italy and Spain.

The data were produced by immunoSEQ multiplex PCR, yet TCRdb's version contains in-frame clones alone and is incomplete. This table has around 300,000 clones, approximately 90% appearing once. This study enrolled people aged roughly 18 to 89 from roughly 24 US geographic areas. Cohort placement rested on clinical history that participants reported themselves. Cohort 3 donors were reported recovered after two negative PCRs, clearance, or symptom resolution. The source of this sequence is a woman between 18 and 29 years old who had recovered from COVID-19. Sequencing input: PBMCs or T cells enriched from blood (not recorded which).

CDR3 region: CASSRSGQGPLNTEAFF. The CDR3 DNA sequence: TGTGCCAGCAGTCGTTCGGGACAGGGCCCCTTGAACACTGAAGCTTTCTTT. This rearrangement joins TRBV7-9 to TRBJ1-1; 9 nucleotides line up with TRBD1. Trimming cost V 6 bases and J 0 bases; bases outside gene matches: 11. Germline-derived CDR1 and CDR2 are SEHNR and FQNEAQ (reference sequence). This CDR3 is built from 17 residues.